Detailed here is one TCR beta chain. The PCR contained 60 Vbeta and 13 Jbeta primers. The table came from immunoSEQ multiplex PCR; TCRdb's copy has only in-frame clones and leaves some out. The sample lists about 180,000 clones, about 81% occurring once. The entry originates in a study of cytomegalovirus exposure and HLA in healthy donors. The CDR3 runs to 15 residues. Germline V CDR1 and CDR2: SNHLY, FYNNEI. Unmatched junction bases numbered 5, after V lost 6 bases and J lost 6 bases. J is TRBJ1-6 and V is TRBV2; 10 nucleotides line up with TRBD1. This sequence was found in a man aged 35 to 55 in good health and CMV-seronegative. Sequenced material: PBMCs. Written as DNA, the CDR3 is TGTGCCAGCAGGAAGGGGGACAGGGGTAATTCACCCCTCCACTTT. This gives the protein CASRKGDRGNSPLHF. The full variable domain, completed using reference TRBV2 and TRBJ1-6, is EPEVTQTPSHQVTQMGQEVILRCVPISNHLYFYWYRQILGQKVEFLVSFYNNEISEKSEIFDDQFSVERPDGSNFTLKIRSTKLEDSAMYFCASRKGDRGNSPLHFGNGTRLTVT.